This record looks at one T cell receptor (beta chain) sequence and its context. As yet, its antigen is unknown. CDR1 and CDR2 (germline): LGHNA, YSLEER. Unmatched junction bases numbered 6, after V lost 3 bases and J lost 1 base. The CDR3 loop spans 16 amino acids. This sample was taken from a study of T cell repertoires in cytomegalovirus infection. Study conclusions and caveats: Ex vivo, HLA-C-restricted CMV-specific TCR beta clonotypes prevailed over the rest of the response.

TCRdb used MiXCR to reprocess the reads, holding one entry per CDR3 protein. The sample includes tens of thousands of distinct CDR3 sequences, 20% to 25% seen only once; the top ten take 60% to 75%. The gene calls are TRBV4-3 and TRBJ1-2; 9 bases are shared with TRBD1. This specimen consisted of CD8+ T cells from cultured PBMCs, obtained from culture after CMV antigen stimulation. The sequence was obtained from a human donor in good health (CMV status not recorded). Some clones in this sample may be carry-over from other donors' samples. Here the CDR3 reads CASSQETGGDNYGYTF. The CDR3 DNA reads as TGCGCCAGCAGCCAGGAAACAGGGGGCGATAACTATGGCTACACCTTC.